The 25 T cell receptor beta chains below all came from one sample that was sequenced in a study of CD8+ T cells in alopecia areata. Treatment specified: oral pan-JAK inhibitor, 5-10 mg twice daily. It was cDNA, reverse transcribed from extracted RNA, that served as the sequencing template. Only in-frame clones appear in the TCRdb table, and some are missing; sequencing was by immunoSEQ multiplex PCR. The data contain fewer than 350,000 clones, 58% of them singletons. Sequenced material: CD4+ T cells sorted from blood, taken at week 24, from a patient treated with tofacitinib. The receptor set was obtained from a human donor with alopecia areata.

A remark on this clone: The same CDR3 also results from other DNA sequences found in this sample. V gene TRBV29-1 combines with J gene TRBJ1-2, with 7 positions matching TRBD1. The germline V gene has CDR1 SQVTM and CDR2 ANQGSEA. V was pared by 5 bases and J by 5 bases, with 2 bases of the junction left unmatched. There are 11 residues in the CDR3. DNA of the CDR3: TGCAGCGTTCGGGACAGTTATGGCTACACCTTC. Protein: CSVRDSYGYTF.

The chain recombines TRBV4-2 with TRBJ2-3; 7 bases match TRBD2. J lost 1 base, V lost 3 bases, and 7 bases had no gene match. CDR1 is LGHNA, CDR2 YNFKEQ, per germline. The CDR3 has 16 residues. The CDR3: CASSQDGLAGTDTQYF. The CDR3 DNA sequence: TGTGCCAGCAGCCAGGACGGTCTAGCGGGCACAGATACGCAGTATTTT.

The V call is TRBV30, the J call TRBJ1-6; D is perhaps TRBD1 (5 bases). The CDR3 extends over 12 amino acids. V was pared by 3 bases and J by 11 bases, with 11 bases between. CDR1 is GTSNPN, CDR2 SVGIG, per germline (reference sequence). DNA for the CDR3: TGTGCCTGGAGAGGGGATAGTCCACCCCTCCACTTT. Protein product: CAWRGDSPPLHF.

Written as DNA, the CDR3 is TGTGCCAGCAGTCTAACTCAGAATCAGCCCCAGCATTTT. It specifies CASSLTQNQPQHF. V gene TRBV7-6 combines with J gene TRBJ1-5; D unclear. Germline CDR1 reads SGHVS; CDR2 reads FNYEAQ. With 6 bases removed from V and 4 bases from J, the gap between germline ends came to 10 bases. CDR3 size: 13 residues.

The chain has TRBV9 and TRBJ1-2; no firm D call. This CDR3 spans 13 amino acids. V was pared by 4 bases and J by 0 bases, with 7 bases between. In germline, CDR1 is SGDLS, CDR2 YYNGEE. CDR3 DNA sequence: TGTGCCAGCAGCTCGGAAGCTAACTATGGCTACACCTTC. It yields the protein CASSSEANYGYTF.

This chain joins TRBV4-1 and TRBJ2-7; 10 nucleotides match TRBD1. The germline V gene has CDR1 MGHRA and CDR2 YSYEKL. Unmatched junction bases numbered 8, after V lost 0 bases and J lost 9 bases. This CDR3 is built from 15 residues. CDR3 in DNA: TGCGCCAGCAGCCAAGACTCAAGGACAGGGGGTCGGCAGTACTTC. It is translated as CASSQDSRTGGRQYF.

This sequence joins TRBV18 and TRBJ2-7; 8 nucleotides line up with TRBD1. The CDR3 totals 16 residues. The V and J ends lost 4 bases and 2 bases, in that order; junction bases with no gene match: 10. From germline, CDR1 is KGHSH and CDR2 LQKENI. CDR3 DNA: TGTGCCAGCTCACGGCTACCCGGGACAGGAGCCTACGAGCAGTACTTC. Its translation is CASSRLPGTGAYEQYF. The full variable domain, in which reference TRBV18 and TRBJ2-7 provide the parts outside the CDR3, is NAGVMQNPRHLVRRRGQEARLRCSPMKGHSHVYWYRQLPEEGLKFMVYLQKENIIDESGMPKERFSAEFPKEGPSILRIQQVVRGDSAAYFCASSRLPGTGAYEQYFGPGTRLTVT.

A note on this clone: At one end the junction does not follow the germline gene, possibly because of a read error. This chain joins TRBV30 and TRBJ1-1; D is uncertain. Germline CDR1 and CDR2: GTSNPN and SVGIG (reference sequence). The CDR3 loop spans 12 amino acids. CDR3: CAWSVRARPGIF. CDR3 coding DNA: TGTGCCTGGAGTGTACGGGCCAGGCCGGGGATCTTT.

The gene calls are TRBV30 and TRBJ2-1; D may correspond to TRBD1 or TRBD2 (6 bases each). The V gene lost 4 bases and the J gene lost 1 base, with 17 bases spanning the gap. The CDR3 covers 16 residues. CDR1 and CDR2 (germline): GTSNPN, SVGIG (reference sequence). The CDR3 here is CAWNRRGRRSYNEQFF. The CDR3 nucleotides read TGTGCCTGGAACCGTCGGGGGCGCCGGTCCTACAATGAGCAGTTCTTC.

This rearrangement joins TRBV7-2 to TRBJ1-6; D unclear. Trimming took off 0 bases at V and 9 bases at J, with 12 bases between the two ends. Germline V gene sequence: CDR1 SGHTA, CDR2 FQGNSA. The CDR3 runs 15 residues. CDR3 nucleotide sequence: TGTGCCAGCAGCTTAGCTACCGGGCAAACTTCACCCCTCCACTTT. It codes for CASSLATGQTSPLHF.

The chain joins TRBV2 to TRBJ1-6, with unresolved D. The CDR3 covers 14 residues. Trimming took 6 bases from V and 10 from J, leaving 16 bases between them. The germline gives CDR1 SNHLY, CDR2 FYNNEI. CDR3 nucleotides: TGTGCCAGCAGAGAACCGGTACCGGCATCACCCCTCCACTTT. Translated, it gives CASREPVPASPLHF. Supplemented by reference TRBV2 and TRBJ1-6, the full variable domain reads EPEVTQTPSHQVTQMGQEVILRCVPISNHLYFYWYRQILGQKVEFLVSFYNNEISEKSEIFDDQFSVERPDGSNFTLKIRSTKLEDSAMYFCASREPVPASPLHFGNGTRLTVT.

The chain carries TRBV5-4 and TRBJ1-6; the D is unclear. Germline CDR1 SGHNT, CDR2 YYREEE (reference sequence). This CDR3 spans 13 amino acids. V dropped 4 bases and J dropped 5 bases, with 7 bases sitting between them. This CDR3 is CASSPPNNSPLHF. In DNA form, the CDR3 reads TGTGCCAGCAGCCCCCCCAATAATTCACCCCTCCACTTT.

V gene TRBV7-9 combines with J gene TRBJ1-6; no reliable D call. There are 14 residues in the CDR3. V shed 0 bases and J shed 8 bases, with 8 bases lying between them. Germline assignment: CDR1 SEHNR and CDR2 FQNEAQ (reference sequence). Written as DNA, the CDR3 is TGTGCCAGCAGCTTAGCCCTCCGGGATTCACCCCTCCACTTT. This codes for CASSLALRDSPLHF.

The V gene is TRBV11-2, the J gene TRBJ2-7; the D gene is possibly TRBD2 (6 bases). The CDR3 totals 12 residues. From germline, CDR1 is SGHAT and CDR2 FQNNGV. V lost 6 bases and J 6 bases, leaving 12 bases between the germline ends. CDR3 sequence reads: CASRQTSTEQYF. For the CDR3, the DNA is TGTGCCAGCAGGCAGACTAGTACCGAGCAGTACTTC.

V gene TRBV30 combines with J gene TRBJ1-1; D unresolved. This CDR3 contains 12 residues. Deletions cut 0 bases from V and 5 bases from J, with 7 bases between. CDR1 and CDR2 from the germline V gene are GTSNPN and SVGIG (reference sequence). The CDR3 here is CAWSVSLTEAFF. The CDR3 nucleotides are TGTGCCTGGAGTGTCTCTCTGACTGAAGCTTTCTTT. The whole variable domain, remainder taken from reference TRBV30 and TRBJ1-1, is SQTIHQWPATLVQPVGSPLSLECTVEGTSNPNLYWYRQAAGRGLQLLFYSVGIGQISSEVPQNLSASRPQDRQFILSSKKLLLSDSGFYLCAWSVSLTEAFFGQGTRLTVV.

This chain joins TRBV4-3 and TRBJ2-2; possible D gene TRBD2, 6 bases. From germline, CDR1 is LGHNA and CDR2 YSLEER. Trimming removed 0 bases at V and 4 bases at J, with 12 bases between. There are 16 residues in the CDR3. The CDR3 loop is CASSQDGQGGTGELFF. The CDR3 coding sequence is TGCGCCAGCAGCCAAGATGGGCAGGGAGGCACCGGGGAGCTGTTTTTT.

This chain uses TRBV5-1 with TRBJ1-1; D ambiguous. There are 14 residues in the CDR3. Germline V CDR1 and CDR2: SGHRS, YFSETQ. V lost 0 bases, J lost 2 bases, and 8 bases lay in between. The CDR3 spells CASSLDLSNTEAFF. In DNA, the CDR3 is TGCGCCAGCAGCTTGGACCTCTCAAACACTGAAGCTTTCTTT.

This clone was observed a few times. The chain joins TRBV19 to TRBJ2-2, with a weak D call TRBD1 (5 bases). Germline-derived CDR1 and CDR2 are LNHDA and SQIVND (reference sequence). V lost 5 bases, J lost 6 bases, and 10 bases lay in between. The CDR3 is 13 amino acids. The CDR3 sequence is CASSPGLSGELFF. CDR3 nucleotides: TGTGCCAGTAGTCCAGGGCTTTCCGGGGAGCTGTTTTTT.

The rearrangement joins TRBV2 to TRBJ1-1, with D unresolved. The V end was cut by 4 bases, the J end by 5 bases, with 11 bases between. The germline V gene encodes CDR1 SNHLY and CDR2 FYNNEI. This CDR3 is 13 amino acids long. CDR3 region: CASSGYIGTEAFF. The CDR3 coding sequence is TGTGCCAGCAGTGGTTACATAGGGACTGAAGCTTTCTTT.

In DNA form, the CDR3 reads TGTGCCAGCAGCACAACCCGAACTAGCCCGTCGACAGATACGCAGTATTTT. Amino acid sequence: CASSTTRTSPSTDTQYF. The V gene is TRBV7-2, the J gene TRBJ2-3, with TRBD2 as a possible D gene (6 bases). The germline V gene has CDR1 SGHTA and CDR2 FQGNSA. Trimming took off 5 bases at V and 3 bases at J, with 21 bases between the two ends. The CDR3 has 17 residues.

The V gene is TRBV7-9, the J gene TRBJ2-3; either TRBD1 or TRBD2 may supply D (6 bases each). CDR1 is SEHNR and CDR2 is FQNEAQ in the germline V gene (reference sequence). CDR3 length: 18 residues. V lost 4 bases and J 1 base, leaving 21 bases between the germline ends. The CDR3 DNA follows: TGTGCCAGCAGCTGGGGTCAGCTTTTCGGGGGCGGCACAGATACGCAGTATTTT. Translation: CASSWGQLFGGGTDTQYF.

V gene TRBV29-1 combines with J gene TRBJ2-7; 8 bases are a match to TRBD1. The V and J ends lost 4 bases and 0 bases, in that order; junction bases with no gene match: 2. CDR3 size: 13 residues. Germline CDR1 is SQVTM and CDR2 is ANQGSEA. CDR3 protein: CSVGQGSSYEQYF. The CDR3, as DNA: TGCAGCGTTGGACAGGGGAGCTCCTACGAGCAGTACTTC.

The chain is built from TRBV7-2 and TRBJ1-1; 7 bases agree with TRBD1. Germline V gives CDR1 SGHTA, CDR2 FQGNSA. This CDR3 is built from 15 residues. Germline trimming cut 5 bases from V and 2 bases from J; bases unmatched to any gene: 8. CDR3 loop: CASSPRKGANTEAFF. In DNA form, the CDR3 reads TGTGCCAGCAGCCCCCGCAAGGGGGCAAACACTGAAGCTTTCTTT.

This rearrangement joins TRBV29-1 to TRBJ1-1, with D possibly matching TRBD1 (5 bases). Germline V lookup: CDR1 SQVTM, CDR2 ANQGSEA. V dropped 3 bases and J dropped 6 bases, with 17 bases sitting between them. The CDR3 spans 14 residues. DNA for the CDR3: TGCAGCGTTGACTACCCAGGGTCGTCCGCTGAAGCTTTCTTT. Translation gives CSVDYPGSSAEAFF.

The chain is built from TRBV28 and TRBJ2-2; the D gene is possibly TRBD1 (5 bases). The CDR3 is made up of 15 amino acids. The V gene's germline CDR1 is MDHEN and CDR2 SYDVKM. With 8 bases removed from V and 0 bases from J, the gap between germline ends came to 13 bases. CDR3 amino acids: CASSGKPPNTGELFF. DNA of the CDR3: TGTGCCAGCTCAGGGAAACCTCCGAACACCGGGGAGCTGTTTTTT. Complete variable domain (other parts from reference TRBV28 and TRBJ2-2): DVKVTQSSRYLVKRTGEKVFLECVQDMDHENMFWYRQDPGLGLRLIYFSYDVKMKEKGDIPEGYSVSREKKERFSLILESASTNQTSMYLCASSGKPPNTGELFFGEGSRLTVL.